This T cell receptor (beta chain) was retrieved from a study of blood T cell repertoires in COVID-19 (TCRdb year 2020). Describing the broader study: The collaborator samples originated in the United States, Italy and Spain and spanned the acute and convalescent phases of COVID-19. The prospective study material was composed of cDNA or gDNA derived from T cells, B-cell-depleted T cells, or PBMCs. Subjects who had been exposed to COVID-19, were actively infected with it, or had recovered from it provided the deeply sampled blood TCRbeta repertoires that made up the dataset. A freely available public database, intended as a resource for researchers studying the immune response to SARS-CoV-2, is where the repertoires were released. The samples were drawn from the first 160 participants of the ongoing ImmuneRACE study and from over a thousand subjects provided by 6 global collaborators. Nearly every sample came with metadata listing a de-identified subject ID, COVID-19 status, age in years and sex. Where available, HLA class I and class II types were taken from metadata supplied by the sample provider and were not determined by assay-based typing.

Whole blood was collected in K2EDTA tubes by collaborating institutions according to the institutions' own protocols. Collaborator samples were shipped for TCRbeta analysis as frozen whole blood, isolated PBMCs, or DNA extracted from either sample type. In the case of this clone: This receptor's antigen is unknown. Base qualities are not at hand, and no much larger clone is one base apart.

Broad study findings and their caveats: How much clinical and demographic metadata was included differed by source and by participant, and the metadata was provided uncurated.

TCRbeta CDR3 regions were amplified from genomic DNA using the immunoSEQ Assay, a bias-controlled multiplex PCR. As for how the authors treated the data: Within the assay, amplification of reference gene primers was used to estimate how many nucleated cells each sample contained. To quantify the absolute abundance of each unique TCRbeta CDR3 rearrangement, sequence reads were collapsed and filtered. For each sample, productive Simpson clonality was calculated as the square root of Simpson's diversity index across productive rearrangements. TCRdb limited this immuneACCESS table to in-frame rearrangements with V and J called. A share of clones is missing; checked studies link under half to unresolved V genes, and the rest is unexplained. That table gives V, J and clone size, and the DNA gave D and trimming. In all, the sample holds 150,000 or so clones, and 65% to 85% of those were seen once. Approximately 10% of the sample is in the top ten clones.

The origin of this receptor is a man aged 55 to 70 with active or convalescent COVID-19. Sequencing was carried out using peripheral blood.

The sequenced DNA: TGTGCCAGCAGTTACCAACAGGGGTTGGGTGAAAAACTGTTTTTT. The translation is CASSYQQGLGEKLFF. This sequence uses TRBV6-5 and TRBJ1-4, with 7 junctional bases fitting TRBD1. V ends up 2 bases short and J 7 bases short, with an unmatched junction base count of 7. CDR1 and CDR2 are read off the germline V gene as MNHEY and SVGAGI. From its cysteine to its phenylalanine, the CDR3 spans 15 amino acids. Only the CDR3 portion is preserved as DNA: 45 bases, with reading frame beginning at the first base.